This is a list of T cell receptor beta chains from one sample in a study of identical twins' blood T cells. TCRdb re-analysed the 5' RACE reads in MiXCR, keeping a single row per CDR3 protein. Of roughly 380,000 distinct CDR3 sequences in the sample, 25% to 35% were seen once. The material sequenced was PBMCs. The receptor source for this set is a woman aged 18-55 years in good health. CDR3s include the opening cysteine and the closing phenylalanine or tryptophan. The D gene is left open where the match is weak. Not all rows give a size; the values are once, few, many and, for expanded clones, a class.

D	size	V	J	length	DNA	CDR3
TRBD2	many	TRBV6-2/TRBV6-3	TRBJ2-1	14	TGTGCCACCGGAGAAGTTAGCGGGTACAATGAGCAGTTCTTC	CATGEVSGYNEQFF
.	.	TRBV19	TRBJ1-2	14	TGTGCCAGTAGTACGGCCCCTGCGGGCGGTGGCTACACCTTC	CASSTAPAGGGYTF
.	many	TRBV7-2	TRBJ2-2	19	TGTGCCAGCAGCTTAGAGTTGAGCCGCAGAATCCAGAACACCGGGGAGCTGTTTTTT	CASSLELSRRIQNTGELFF
TRBD1	many	TRBV5-1	TRBJ1-3	17	TGCGCCAGCAGCTCCTCGACAGGGAGGACCACTGGAAACACCATATATTTT	CASSSSTGRTTGNTIYF
.	few	TRBV27	TRBJ1-1	14	TGTGCCAGCAGTTTGGGTCTAGAGAACACTGAAGCTTTCTTT	CASSLGLENTEAFF
TRBD1	few	TRBV20-1	TRBJ2-6	16	TGCAGTGCTAGTACAGGGGGCTCCTCTGGGGCCAACGTCCTGACTTTC	CSASTGGSSGANVLTF
.	few	TRBV2	TRBJ2-1	12	TGTGCCAGCCTTCTACAGGGCAGTGAGCAGTTCTTC	CASLLQGSEQFF
.	few	TRBV12-5	TRBJ2-2	13	TGTGCTAGTGGTTTGGATCACACCGGGGAGCTGTTTTTT	CASGLDHTGELFF
.	few	TRBV20-1	TRBJ1-6	14	TGCAGTGCTAGCCCATATCAGGGTAATTCACCCCTCCACTTT	CSASPYQGNSPLHF
.	many	TRBV20-1	TRBJ2-2	13	TGCAGTGCTAGATGGACACTGACCGGGGAGCTGTTTTTT	CSARWTLTGELFF
.	.	TRBV5-1	TRBJ2-1	17	TGCGCCAGCAGCTTGGGACTACGACCCTTCTTGGACGATGAGCAGTTCTTC	CASSLGLRPFLDDEQFF
.	.	TRBV9	TRBJ2-7	13	TGTGCCAGCAGCGTAAGGCTGGGTACAGAGCAGTACTTC	CASSVRLGTEQYF
TRBD1	.	TRBV5-1	TRBJ1-2	15	TGCGCCAGCAAAACCTCCCCGGACAGGGAGGGAAGCTACACCTTC	CASKTSPDREGSYTF
.	many	TRBV29-1	TRBJ1-2	12	TGCAGCGTTGAAGTCAGTTCCTATGGCTACACCTTC	CSVEVSSYGYTF
TRBD1	few	TRBV10-3	TRBJ1-5	14	TGTGCCATCGGGGACAGGGTCGACGGTCAGCCCCAGCATTTT	CAIGDRVDGQPQHF
.	.	TRBV29-1	TRBJ1-1	12	TGCAGCGTTGAACTCGGAGGAACTGGAGCTTTCTTT	CSVELGGTGAFF
.	many	TRBV29-1	TRBJ1-2	13	TGCAGCGTTGATCGGGGATTTAGCTATGGCTACACCTTC	CSVDRGFSYGYTF
.	many	TRBV20-1	TRBJ2-7	12	TGCAGTGGGGGTACCAGGTCCTACGAGCAGTACTTC	CSGGTRSYEQYF
.	few	TRBV20-1	TRBJ2-3	15	TGCAGTGCTAGAGTATCCGCGGGGGCTGGGGATACGCAGTATTTT	CSARVSAGAGDTQYF
.	.	TRBV27	TRBJ1-1	17	TGTGCCAGCAGTTTTGAGGGGATGGGGGGGTTGAACACTGAAGCTTTCTTT	CASSFEGMGGLNTEAFF
.	few	TRBV19	TRBJ1-2	15	TGTGCCAGTAGTGTGCAGGGAGGGCGCGGCTATGGCTACACCTTC	CASSVQGGRGYGYTF
.	few	TRBV29-1	TRBJ1-2	13	TGCAGCGCAGAGCTTCAGAACTACTATGGCTACACCTTC	CSAELQNYYGYTF
.	few	TRBV7-2	TRBJ2-3	16	TGTGCCAGCAGCTTAGCGGAAGGTCCTGCACTATATACGCAGTATTTT	CASSLAEGPALYTQYF
.	.	TRBV13	TRBJ1-6	13	TGTGCCAGCAGTCCTACCCATAATTCACCCCTCCACTTT	CASSPTHNSPLHF
.	.	TRBV5-6	TRBJ1-5	17	TGTGCCAGCAGCTTGTGGAGGACAGCTTATAGCAATCAGCCCCAGCATTTT	CASSLWRTAYSNQPQHF
.	few	TRBV6-2/TRBV6-3	TRBJ1-4	15	TGTGCCAGCAGTCAGCCAGTTGCAACTAATGAAAAACTGTTTTTT	CASSQPVATNEKLFF
.	.	TRBV10-3	TRBJ1-1	13	TGTGCCATCAGTGATAGGGAGAGCACTGAAGCTTTCTTT	CAISDRESTEAFF
.	once	TRBV7-9	TRBJ2-4	13	TGTGCCAGCAGTCACGGGGTCGGGAACATTCAGTACTTC	CASSHGVGNIQYF
.	few	TRBV20-1	TRBJ1-1	13	TGCAGTGCTAGTCCGCCGGGGGGGTCTGGAGCTTTCTTT	CSASPPGGSGAFF
.	few	TRBV14	TRBJ2-6	15	TGTGCCAGCAGCCATTGGCGGTCTGGGGCCAACGTCCTGACTTTC	CASSHWRSGANVLTF
.	many	TRBV10-1	TRBJ2-4	13	TGCGCCAGCAGTGAGGACGGGGAAAACATTCAGTACTTC	CASSEDGENIQYF
.	.	TRBV12-5	TRBJ1-6	16	TGTGCTAGTGGTTTCCTCCCCCTAGGACAAAATTCACCCCTCCACTTT	CASGFLPLGQNSPLHF
TRBD1	many	TRBV20-1	TRBJ1-3	15	TGCAGTGCTAGTAGGGACAGGGGTTCCGGAAACACCATATATTTT	CSASRDRGSGNTIYF
TRBD1	.	TRBV5-1	TRBJ2-1	14	TGCGCCAGCAGCCCGGACAGGGCGTACAATGAGCAGTTCTTC	CASSPDRAYNEQFF
.	.	TRBV9	TRBJ2-7	15	TGTGCCAGCAGCGCGAGGACAGAACACTTCTACGAGCAGTACTTC	CASSARTEHFYEQYF
TRBD2	few	TRBV20-1	TRBJ2-5	15	TGCAGTGCGATCAAAATAGCGGGAGGGGGGCAGACCCAGTACTTC	CSAIKIAGGGQTQYF
TRBD2	few	TRBV18	TRBJ2-3	16	TGTGCCAGCTCACCAATGTACGCGGGGGGCACAGATACGCAGTATTTT	CASSPMYAGGTDTQYF
.	.	TRBV9	TRBJ1-3	15	TGTGCCGGCAGCGTTGACGGCTACTCTGGAAACACCATATATTTT	CAGSVDGYSGNTIYF
.	few	TRBV12-5	TRBJ2-7	11	TGTGCTAGTGGGGTCTCCTACGAGCAGTACTTC	CASGVSYEQYF
.	once	TRBV25-1	TRBJ2-5	13	TGTGCCAGCAGTGAACCGGGGAGGGAGACCCAGTACTTC	CASSEPGRETQYF
.	few	TRBV4-3	TRBJ1-2	15	TGCGCCAGCAGCGAACGTCTGAAGGGACCTTATGGCTACACCTTC	CASSERLKGPYGYTF
.	.	TRBV11-3	TRBJ1-3	14	TGTGCCAGCAGCTTCGGAGGGATTGGGAACACCATATATTTT	CASSFGGIGNTIYF
.	.	TRBV3-1	TRBJ1-2	11	TGTGCCAGCAGCCCAGGGCCTGGCTACACCTTC	CASSPGPGYTF
TRBD1	.	TRBV20-1	TRBJ1-2	17	TGCAGTGCTACCGCAGGGACAGGGTACGAGGGTAACTATGGCTACACCTTC	CSATAGTGYEGNYGYTF
.	.	TRBV7-9	TRBJ1-1	13	TGTGCCAGCAGCTTAGATTCTGACCCTGAAGCTTTCTTT	CASSLDSDPEAFF
.	.	TRBV7-2	TRBJ2-2	15	TGTGCCAGCAGCTTATTCAGGGGCTTTCCCGGGGAGCTGTTTTTT	CASSLFRGFPGELFF
.	.	TRBV20-1	TRBJ2-1	15	TGCAGTGCTAGAAGGGGCGGGATAATGCTCAATGAGCAGTTCTTC	CSARRGGIMLNEQFF
.	.	TRBV19	TRBJ2-3	12	TGTGCCTCCGCGGGCCGCACAGATACGCAGTATTTT	CASAGRTDTQYF
.	.	TRBV2	TRBJ1-1	13	TGTGCCAGCACTATTCAGGGGAACACTGAAGCTTTCTTT	CASTIQGNTEAFF
.	few	TRBV20-1	TRBJ2-1	13	TGCAGTGCTCCGGGACTGGAGTACAATGAGCAGTTCTTC	CSAPGLEYNEQFF
TRBD2	few	TRBV20-1	TRBJ2-1	14	TGCAGTGCTAGGCCGGGAGGTTTGGGAGATGAGCAGTTCTTC	CSARPGGLGDEQFF
TRBD1	few	TRBV12-5	TRBJ2-4	16	TGTGCTAGTGGTTTGGCCCTGACAGGGGCCAAAAACATTCAGTACTTC	CASGLALTGAKNIQYF
TRBD1	many	TRBV5-8	TRBJ1-2	14	TGTGCCAGCAGTTTACCCGGGACAGGGGATGGCTACACCTTC	CASSLPGTGDGYTF